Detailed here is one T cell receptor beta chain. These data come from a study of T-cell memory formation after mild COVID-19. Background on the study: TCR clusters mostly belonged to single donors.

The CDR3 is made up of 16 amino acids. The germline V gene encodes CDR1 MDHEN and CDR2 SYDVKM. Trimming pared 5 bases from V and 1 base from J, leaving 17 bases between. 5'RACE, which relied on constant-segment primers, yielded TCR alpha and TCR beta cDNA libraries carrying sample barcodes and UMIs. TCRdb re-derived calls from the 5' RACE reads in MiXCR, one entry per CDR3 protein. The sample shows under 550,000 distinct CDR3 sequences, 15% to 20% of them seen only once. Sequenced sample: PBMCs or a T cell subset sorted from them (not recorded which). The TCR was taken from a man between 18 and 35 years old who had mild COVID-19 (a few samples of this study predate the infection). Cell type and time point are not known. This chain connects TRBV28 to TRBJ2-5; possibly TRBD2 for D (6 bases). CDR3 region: CASSRPRGYFQETQYF. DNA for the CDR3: TGTGCCAGCAGTCGTCCGCGGGGTTACTTCCAAGAGACCCAGTACTTC.